This record covers a single TCR beta chain. Its antigen is unknown. No base qualities exist here, and no much larger clone lies one base off it. The sample comes from a study of CD8+ T cells in alopecia areata (dated by TCRdb to the late 2010s). For the study in its entirety: Treated patients were enrolled in an open-label pilot trial of oral tofacitinib at 5 to 10 mg twice daily for moderate-to-severe alopecia areata. Patients received tofacitinib for 6 to 18 months and were then followed off drug for 6 months to check for delayed response and recurrence. In both human patients and the C3H/HeJ mouse model, the study applied high-throughput TCRbeta sequencing to look at T cell clonal expansion in alopecia areata. Scalp tissue and sorted CD4+ and CD8+ peripheral blood T cells from patchy and totalis/universalis alopecia areata patients and from healthy controls were covered by human TCRbeta sequencing. Biopsies were taken from tofacitinib-treated patients at baseline and at 4 and 24 weeks of treatment, and a later scalp biopsy was taken in several of the tofacitinib-treated patients. Scalp clonality was compared among normal scalp (n=4), patchy alopecia areata scalp (n=8), and alopecia totalis/universalis scalp (n=8). The RNA source kit depended on sample type: the PAXgene miRNA kit for fixed scalp, the miRNeasy kit for PBMCs, and the RNeasy kit for mouse skin. immunoSEQ multiplex PCR using 35 Vbeta forward primers and 13 Jbeta reverse primers was used to amplify TCRbeta CDR3 regions.

The sample's time point label is to be understood as: baseline before oral tofacitinib. Peripheral blood and lesional scalp punch biopsies were obtained from patients with alopecia areata. After PBMCs were isolated by density centrifugation and stained for CD3, CD4 and CD8, a FACSAria was used to sort CD4+ and CD8+ T cells. The library came from the immunoSEQ multiplex PCR assay. To provide template for TCR sequencing, every sample had RNA extracted and reverse transcribed into cDNA. SuperScript III was used to make first-strand cDNA, primed with a 2:1 mix of oligo-dT and random hexamers. Amplification bias was assessed with a synthetic immune receptor repertoire, and residual bias was removed computationally. As for how the authors treated the data: Raw reads were preprocessed to remove errors, and CDR3 was defined according to IMGT conventions as the region from the conserved cysteine to phenylalanine. Clonality was computed by normalizing Shannon entropy by log2 of the number of productive unique TCRs and subtracting the result from 1. Whether each scalp clone was CD4 or CD8 was inferred by checking scalp TCRbeta sequences against the CD4 and CD8 repertoires from sorted blood. TCRdb took over this immuneACCESS table, retaining in-frame rearrangements with V and J assigned. Such tables are incomplete; in checked studies, under half of the missing clones stem from an unresolved V gene, and the remainder is unexplained. V and J calls and clone size are as listed in that table; D and trimming were resolved from the DNA. The sample table contains 120,000 or so clones; only one count was recorded for about 57% of them. The leading ten clones occupy 3.5% to 5% of the sample.

Overall results and qualifications from the work: Shared TCR sequences between patients were less evident than in mice, which may be partly attributable to HLA diversity in the patient population. Lesional scalp, especially in alopecia totalis/universalis, showed higher clonality and more expanded CD8+ clones than normal scalp, suggesting antigenic drive. Scalp TCR repertoire analysis is complicated because resident alphabeta T cells in normal human skin are also sequenced, whereas mouse skin is dominated by gammadelta T cells.

The CDR3 covers 14 residues, taking in both the cysteine and the phenylalanine. Of all the DNA, just the CDR3 is kept, 42 bases in frame from base 1. From a lookup of the germline V gene, CDR1 and CDR2 are SGDLS and YYNGEE. V sheds 3 bases and J sheds 2 bases, leaving 11 bases between their ends. This chain is built from TRBV9 and TRBJ1-2; the D segment could be TRBD1, given 6 matching bases. The TCR was taken from a human donor with alopecia areata. The input for sequencing was CD4+ T cells sorted from blood, taken at week 0. The sequenced DNA is TGTGCCAGCAGCGCCAACAGGGAGAACTATGGCTACACCTTC. It translates as CASSANRENYGYTF. With all but the CDR3 taken from the reference TRBV9 and TRBJ1-2 genes, the full variable domain is: DSGVTQTPKHLITATGQRVTLRCSPRSGDLSVYWYQQSLDQGLQFLIQYYNGEERAKGNILERFSAQQFPDLHSELNLSSLELGDSALYFCASSANRENYGYTFGSGTRLTVV.